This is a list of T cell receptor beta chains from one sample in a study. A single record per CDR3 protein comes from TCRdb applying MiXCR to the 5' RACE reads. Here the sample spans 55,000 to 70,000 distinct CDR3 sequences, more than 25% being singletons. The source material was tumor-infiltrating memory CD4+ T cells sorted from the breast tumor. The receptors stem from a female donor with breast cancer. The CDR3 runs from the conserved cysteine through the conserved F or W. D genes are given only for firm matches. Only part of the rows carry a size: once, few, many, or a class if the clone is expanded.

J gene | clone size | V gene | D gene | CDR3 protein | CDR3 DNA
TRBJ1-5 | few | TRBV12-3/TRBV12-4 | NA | CASSLQDQPQHF | TGTGCCAGCAGTTTACAGGATCAGCCCCAGCATTTT
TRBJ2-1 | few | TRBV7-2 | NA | CASSNYYVDEQFF | TGTGCCAGCAGCAACTATTACGTGGATGAGCAGTTCTTC
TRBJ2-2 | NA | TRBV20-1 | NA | CSARPQTGGSTGELFF | TGCAGTGCTAGGCCCCAGACAGGTGGAAGCACCGGGGAGCTGTTTTTT
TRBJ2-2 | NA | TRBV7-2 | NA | CASSPLASNTGELFF | TGTGCTAGCAGCCCCCTAGCGTCGAACACCGGGGAGCTGTTTTTT
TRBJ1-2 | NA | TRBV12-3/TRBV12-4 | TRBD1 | CASSGYHRGRYQYGYTF | TGTGCCAGCAGCGGTTACCACAGGGGGCGATACCAATATGGCTACACCTTC
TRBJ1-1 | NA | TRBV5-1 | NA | CASRLIGTHSERTEAFF | TGCGCCAGCAGACTCATCGGGACCCACTCGGAGCGGACTGAAGCTTTCTTT
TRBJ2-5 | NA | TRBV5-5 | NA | CASSLPQQHQETQYF | TGTGCCAGCAGCTTACCACAACAGCACCAAGAGACCCAGTACTTC
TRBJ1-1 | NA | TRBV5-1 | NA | CASSLMGRTAFF | TGCGCCAGCAGCTTGATGGGGCGGACAGCTTTCTTT
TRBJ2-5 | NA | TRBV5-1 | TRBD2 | CASSLEGSGRETQYF | TGCGCCAGCAGCTTGGAGGGTAGCGGGAGAGAGACCCAGTACTTC
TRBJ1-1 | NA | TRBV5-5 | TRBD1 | CASSRTGILDTEAFF | TGTGCCAGCAGCCGGACAGGGATCTTGGACACTGAAGCTTTCTTT
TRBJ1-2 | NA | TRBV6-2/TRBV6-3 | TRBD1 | CASMAGGRLYTF | TGTGCCAGCATGGCAGGGGGCCGTCTCTACACCTTC
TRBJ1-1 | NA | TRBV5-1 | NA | CASSYRMNTEAFF | TGCGCCAGCAGCTACAGAATGAACACTGAAGCTTTCTTT
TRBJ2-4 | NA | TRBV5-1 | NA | CASSAGEGRDIQYF | TGCGCCAGCAGCGCGGGCGAAGGACGCGACATTCAGTACTTC
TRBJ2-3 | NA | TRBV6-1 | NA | CASSDPSSDTQYF | TGTGCCAGCAGTGATCCTAGCTCAGATACGCAGTATTTT
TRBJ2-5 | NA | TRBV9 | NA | CASSLTTRGGETQYF | TGTGCCAGCAGCCTTACGACTAGAGGGGGAGAGACCCAGTACTTC
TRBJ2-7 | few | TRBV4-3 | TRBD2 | CASSQELAGGPRTYEQYF | TGCGCCAGCAGCCAAGAACTAGCGGGAGGGCCTCGGACCTACGAGCAGTACTTC
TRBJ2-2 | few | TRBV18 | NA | CASSPSPDNTGELFF | TGTGCCAGCTCACCTTCGCCAGACAACACCGGGGAGCTGTTTTTT
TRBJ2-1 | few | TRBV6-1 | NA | CASSHNEQFF | TGTGCCAGCTCGCACAATGAGCAGTTCTTC
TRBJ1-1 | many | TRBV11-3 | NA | CASSLGQYTEAFF | TGTGCCAGCAGCTTAGGACAGTACACTGAAGCTTTCTTT
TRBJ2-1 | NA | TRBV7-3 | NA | CASSRRGSYNEQFF | TGTGCCAGCAGCCGGAGAGGATCCTACAATGAGCAGTTCTTC
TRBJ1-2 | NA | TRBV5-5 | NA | CASSLYSNYGYTF | TGTGCCAGCAGCTTGTATAGTAACTATGGCTACACCTTC
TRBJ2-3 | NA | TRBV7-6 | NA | CASSFGVVLTDTQYF | TGTGCCAGCAGCTTCGGAGTTGTCCTCACAGATACGCAGTATTTT
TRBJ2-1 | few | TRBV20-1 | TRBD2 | CSARPGGYNEQFF | TGCAGTGCGAGACCGGGAGGTTACAATGAGCAGTTCTTC
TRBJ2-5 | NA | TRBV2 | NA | CASRGRTTGETQYF | TGTGCCAGCAGAGGACGTACTACCGGGGAGACCCAGTACTTC
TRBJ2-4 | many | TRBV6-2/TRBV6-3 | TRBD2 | CASSQLAVAKNIQYF | TGTGCCAGCAGTCAACTAGCGGTAGCCAAAAACATTCAGTACTTC
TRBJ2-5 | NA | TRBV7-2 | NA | CASSLRAKLETQYF | TGTGCCAGCAGCCTCCGGGCCAAGTTAGAGACCCAGTACTTC
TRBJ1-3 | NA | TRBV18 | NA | CASSRQWNTGNTIYF | TGTGCCAGCTCACGACAGTGGAATACTGGAAACACCATATATTTT
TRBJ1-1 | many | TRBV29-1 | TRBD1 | CSAATGLNTEAFF | TGCAGCGCTGCGACAGGGTTGAACACTGAAGCTTTCTTT
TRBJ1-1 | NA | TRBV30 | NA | CAWSRSGFDTEAFF | TGTGCCTGGAGTAGGTCCGGGTTTGACACTGAAGCTTTCTTT
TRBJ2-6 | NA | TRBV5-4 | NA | CASSLEWPGANVLTF | TGTGCCAGCAGCTTGGAGTGGCCTGGGGCCAACGTCCTGACTTTC
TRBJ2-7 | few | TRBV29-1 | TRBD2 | CSVEPREGLQYF | TGCAGCGTTGAACCCCGGGAGGGCCTCCAGTACTTC
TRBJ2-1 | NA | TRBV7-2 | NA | CASSLEKWREQFF | TGTGCCAGCAGCTTAGAGAAATGGAGGGAGCAGTTCTTC
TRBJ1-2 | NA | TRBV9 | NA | CASTRGSDLNYGYTF | TGTGCCAGCACGCGGGGCTCCGATCTTAACTATGGCTACACCTTC
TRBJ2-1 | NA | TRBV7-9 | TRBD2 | CASTISGSSNEQFF | TGTGCCAGCACCATTAGCGGGAGTAGTAATGAGCAGTTCTTC
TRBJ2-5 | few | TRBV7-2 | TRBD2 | CASSLPLAGGEETQYF | TGTGCCAGCAGCTTACCACTAGCGGGAGGGGAAGAGACCCAGTACTTC
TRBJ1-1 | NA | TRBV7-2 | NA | CASGLEHKNTEAFF | TGTGCCAGCGGCTTAGAACATAAGAACACTGAAGCTTTCTTT
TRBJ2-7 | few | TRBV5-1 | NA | CASSPPGYSEYEQYF | TGCGCCAGCAGCCCCCCCGGCTATTCAGAATACGAGCAGTACTTC
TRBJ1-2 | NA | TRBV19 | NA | CASSVGYGYTF | TGTGCCAGTTCCGTAGGCTATGGCTACACCTTC
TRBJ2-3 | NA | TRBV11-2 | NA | CASSPSRTDTQYF | TGTGCCAGCAGCCCCAGCCGCACAGATACGCAGTATTTT
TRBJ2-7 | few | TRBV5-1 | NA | CASSLDPAGSGFYEQYF | TGCGCCAGCAGCTTGGATCCTGCGGGATCGGGATTCTACGAGCAGTACTTC
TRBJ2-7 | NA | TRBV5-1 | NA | CASSFSRTQQYF | TGCGCCAGCAGCTTCTCTAGAACCCAGCAGTACTTC
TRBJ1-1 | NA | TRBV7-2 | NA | CASSWWNTEAFF | TGTGCCAGCAGCTGGTGGAACACTGAAGCTTTCTTT
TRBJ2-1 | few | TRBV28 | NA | CASSPTANEQFF | TGTGCCAGCAGCCCAACAGCGAATGAGCAGTTCTTC
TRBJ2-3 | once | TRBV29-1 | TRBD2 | CSVRASGSSRTDTQYF | TGCAGCGTTCGGGCTAGCGGCTCTTCCCGCACAGATACGCAGTATTTT
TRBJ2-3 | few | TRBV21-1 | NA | CASSKRGGQGFGTQYF | TGTGCCAGCAGCAAGAGAGGGGGACAGGGGTTCGGTACGCAGTATTTT
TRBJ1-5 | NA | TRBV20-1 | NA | CSANTGGRNQPQHF | TGCAGTGCTAACACCGGGGGCCGCAATCAGCCCCAGCACTTT
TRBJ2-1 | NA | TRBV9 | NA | CASSDGIGRDEQFF | TGTGCCAGCAGCGATGGAATCGGACGGGACGAGCAGTTCTTC
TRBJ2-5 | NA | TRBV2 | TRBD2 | CASNQREGLGAQYF | TGTGCCAGCAATCAGCGGGAGGGCCTAGGGGCCCAGTACTTC
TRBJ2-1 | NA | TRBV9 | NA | CASSRQSGYSEQFF | TGTGCCAGCAGCCGACAGTCAGGGTACAGTGAGCAGTTCTTC
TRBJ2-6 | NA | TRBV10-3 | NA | CAISDNGANVLTF | TGTGCCATCAGTGATAACGGGGCCAACGTCCTGACTTTC
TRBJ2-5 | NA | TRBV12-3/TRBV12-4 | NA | CASRRGQQETQYF | TGTGCCAGCAGAAGAGGACAACAAGAGACCCAGTACTTC
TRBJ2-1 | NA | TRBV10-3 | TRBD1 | CAISERKTGGYNEQFF | TGTGCCATCAGTGAGCGAAAGACAGGGGGTTACAATGAGCAGTTCTTC
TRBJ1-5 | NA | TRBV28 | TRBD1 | CASSFDRANQPQHF | TGTGCCAGCAGTTTTGACAGGGCCAATCAGCCCCAGCATTTT
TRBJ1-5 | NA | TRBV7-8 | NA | CASSMGENQPQHF | TGTGCCAGCAGCATGGGGGAGAATCAGCCCCAGCATTTT